These 3 T cell receptor beta chains were sequenced from one sample in a study. TCRdb ran MiXCR on the RT-PCR reads and lists one entry per CDR3 protein. The sample has hundreds of thousands of distinct CDR3 sequences, 13% to 15% seen once. The sequencing sample was made of memory CD4+ T cells from blood. All receptors derive from a female donor in good health, serving as a healthy control.

This clonotype was counted at least ten times. In DNA, the CDR3 is TGTGCCAGCAGTTACGGGGCGGTCCAAGAGACCCAGTACTTC. Amino acids: CASSYGAVQETQYF. The rearrangement links TRBV6-5 to TRBJ2-5; maybe TRBD1 (5 bases). This CDR3 has 14 residues. Trimming cost V 2 bases and J 1 base, with 8 bases left between them. Looked up from germline, CDR1 is MNHEY and CDR2 is SVGAGI.

In this sample, this clonotype turned up a few times. This rearrangement joins TRBV24-1 to TRBJ2-7, with TRBD1 identical over 9 bases. This CDR3 comprises 14 residues. Germline trimming cut 4 bases from V and 3 bases from J; bases unmatched to any gene: 3. In germline, CDR1 is KGHDR, CDR2 SFDVKD. The CDR3 DNA reads as TGTGCCACCAGTGAGGGGACAGGGAACTACGAGCAGTACTTC. Translation gives CATSEGTGNYEQYF.

A few counts support this clonotype. The V gene is TRBV6-5, the J gene TRBJ2-7; possibly TRBD1 or TRBD2 for D (5 bases each). The CDR3 extends over 13 amino acids. Trimming pared 5 bases from V and 5 bases from J, leaving 13 bases between. Germline V gives CDR1 MNHEY, CDR2 SVGAGI. CDR3 nucleotide sequence: TGTGCCAGCAGTCGGGACCTCATAAACGAGCAGTACTTC. It codes for CASSRDLINEQYF.